This TCR beta chain was recorded in a study of T-cell reconstitution after alpha-beta-depleted transplantation in children. Overall study findings and caveats: Newly produced T cells mostly accounted for T-cell counts and diversity one year post-transplant. In patients about two months after transplant, alpha-beta T cells reportedly arose from several hundred expanded graft clones.

For TCRbeta, the library was prepared with unique molecular identifiers. TCRdb itself ran the PCR reads through MiXCR, one entry per CDR3 protein. Altogether fewer than 250,000 distinct CDR3 sequences are present, 6.5% to 10% being singletons, with the ten largest covering 5% to 8%. This clonotype was detected many times. Its target is unknown. This TCR came from a male patient between 10 and 17 years old who had a stem cell transplant for acute lymphoblastic leukemia, so the T cells may come from the graft donor. The specimen was PBMCs, mostly from graft donor cells, collected 180 days after TCRalphabeta/CD19-depleted stem cell transplant.

The CDR3 sequence: CASSWWADTQYF. DNA for the CDR3: TGTGCCAGCTCATGGTGGGCCGATACGCAGTATTTT. The chain is built from TRBV18 and TRBJ2-3; D is unclear. This CDR3 is 12 amino acids long. Germline CDR1 is KGHSH and CDR2 is LQKENI. V shed 5 bases and J shed 6 bases, with 9 bases lying between them.